The present entry profiles one TCR beta chain with its context. Its antigen is currently unknown. This specimen belongs to a study of post-analysis software for immune sequencing data. Study-level results: Patients used about 5 TRBV segments, including TRBV5-6, TRBV5-1 and TRBV20-1, more often than controls.

Prepared libraries of TCR beta cDNA carried unique molecular identifiers. TCRdb re-derived calls from the PCR reads in MiXCR, one entry per CDR3 protein. The table records some 890,000 distinct CDR3 sequences, about 50% of them present only once. The CDR3 has 14 residues. The germline gives CDR1 SGHRS, CDR2 YFSETQ. V lost 4 bases and J lost 6; bases outside the gene matches: 10. The sample was blood. This clonotype originated in a girl aged 5-17 years with multiple sclerosis. The V gene is TRBV5-1, the J gene TRBJ2-7; 7 nucleotides align to TRBD2. The CDR3 nucleotides read TGCGCCAGCAGCGGCGGCGGGAGAGATGCCGAGCAGTACTTC. The encoded protein is CASSGGGRDAEQYF.